The sequence of this T cell receptor beta chain was determined in a study of blood T cell repertoires in COVID-19 (dated by TCRdb to the early 2020s). With regard to the full study: Samples covering the acute and convalescent phases of COVID-19 were provided by collaborators in the United States, Italy and Spain. A freely available public database, intended as a resource for researchers studying the immune response to SARS-CoV-2, is where the repertoires were released. Where available, HLA class I and class II types were obtained from metadata supplied by the sample provider rather than from assay-based typing. The samples were drawn from two sources: the first 160 participants of the ongoing ImmuneRACE study, and fewer than 1,500 subjects contributed by 6 global collaborators. The material from the prospective study consisted of cDNA or gDNA derived from T cells, B-cell-depleted T cells, or PBMCs. The dataset comprised deeply sampled blood TCRbeta repertoires from subjects exposed to, actively infected with, or recovered from COVID-19. A de-identified subject ID, COVID-19 status, age in years and sex were almost always included in the sample metadata.

Comments on this clone: Its antigen is currently not known. No base quality information exists; no much larger clone differs at one position.

Collaborating institutions collected whole blood in K2EDTA tubes following their own protocols. For TCRbeta analysis, collaborators shipped samples in one of three forms: frozen whole blood, isolated PBMCs, or DNA extracted from either of those sample types. TCRbeta CDR3 regions were amplified from genomic DNA using the immunoSEQ Assay, a bias-controlled multiplex PCR. Turning to the authors' computational methods: The number of nucleated cells in each sample was estimated from the amplification of reference gene primers within the assay. To quantify the absolute abundance of each unique TCRbeta CDR3 rearrangement, sequence reads were collapsed and filtered. Productive Simpson clonality was computed per sample as the square root of Simpson's diversity index over productive rearrangements. TCRdb carries this immuneACCESS record with in-frame sequences only. Its versions omit some clonotypes, under half of them owing to an unresolved V gene in the studies checked, with the rest unexplained. V and J calls plus clone size are reproduced from that table; the DNA served to infer D and trimming. Counted in this sample were about 70,000 clones; around 86% of them appeared once. The top ten constitute under 1.5% of the sample.

Taken from the germline V gene (reference sequence), the CDR1 and CDR2 loops are SGHNT and YYREEE. V is shortened by 4 bases, J by 0 bases, and the region joining them spans 7 bases. From the cysteine through the phenylalanine, the CDR3 covers 13 amino acids. The DNA shown is the 39-base CDR3, in frame from base 1. The research as a whole found: The quantity of clinical and demographic metadata differed by source and by participant and was supplied without curation.

Sequencing was performed on peripheral blood. In this chain, TRBV5-4 is recombined with TRBJ1-1; the best D guess is TRBD1, with 5 bases matching. The TCR comes from a woman aged 55-69 years with acute or convalescent COVID-19. The DNA sequence follows: TGTGCCAGCAGCAGGGGAATGAACACTGAAGCTTTCTTT. Its coded protein is CASSRGMNTEAFF.